Sequencing of this TCR beta chain was carried out in a study of identical twins. The study's findings and limits: Models underpredicted monozygotic twin sharing of out-of-frame TCR alpha.

Trimming left V 8 bases short and J 1 base short, with 20 bases between. The CDR3 runs to 16 residues. Germline CDR1 reads SEHNR; CDR2 reads FQNEAQ (reference sequence). Ten or more counts support this clonotype. The antigen remains unidentified. TCRdb called the 5' RACE reads again in MiXCR, with one record for every CDR3 protein. The sample records 200,000 to 250,000 distinct CDR3 sequences, 6.5% to 8% being singletons. This sample also appeared in a second study, on T cells expressing NK-cell markers.

The gene calls are TRBV7-9 and TRBJ2-5; D gene ambiguous. This TCR came from a woman in her late teens or twenties in good health. Sequencing used CD8+ T cells sorted from blood. In DNA form, the CDR3 reads TGTGCCAGCTATAAGATCCGAGCAGGAGCCCAAGAGACCCAGTACTTC. Its translation is CASYKIRAGAQETQYF.